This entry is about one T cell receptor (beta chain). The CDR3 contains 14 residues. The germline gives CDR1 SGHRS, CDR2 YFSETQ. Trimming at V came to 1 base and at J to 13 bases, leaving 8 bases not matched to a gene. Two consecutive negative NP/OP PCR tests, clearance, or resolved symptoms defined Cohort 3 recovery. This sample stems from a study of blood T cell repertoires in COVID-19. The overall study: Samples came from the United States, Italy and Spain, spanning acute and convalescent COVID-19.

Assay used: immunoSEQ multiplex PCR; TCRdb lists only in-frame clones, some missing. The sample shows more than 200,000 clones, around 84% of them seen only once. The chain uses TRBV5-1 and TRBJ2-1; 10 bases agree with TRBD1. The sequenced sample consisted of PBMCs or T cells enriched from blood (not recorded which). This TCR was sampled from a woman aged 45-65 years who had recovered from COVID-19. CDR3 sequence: CASSLQPGQGTQFF. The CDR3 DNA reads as TGCGCCAGCAGCTTGCAGCCGGGACAGGGGACCCAGTTCTTC.